Described below is a single T cell receptor (beta chain) sequence and its context. It has no known antigen specificity. Within one base of it there is no much larger clone, and no base qualities were kept. This record belongs to a study of human thymus T cells (dated by TCRdb to about 2020). With respect to the entire study: The study used under 10 infant thymus samples plus four related peripheral blood samples to characterize TCR alpha and beta repertoires. The cohort included six male and a couple of female infants, with donor ages spanning 7 to 244 days. What the research found in general, with its limitations: On average, approximately 800,000 unique TCRB clonotypes were obtained from thymus samples, compared with roughly 84,000 from blood samples. V and J gene segment usage appeared biased in both thymic and peripheral blood repertoires.

In Finland, the donors were immunologically healthy infants who were having open corrective cardiac surgery for congenital heart defects. From four of the eight donors, a small aliquot of 0.5-1 mL peripheral blood was collected during surgery. For the blood samples, genomic DNA was extracted from all available leukocytes instead of from a set number of cells. ACK lysis buffer was used to remove erythrocytes from blood, and the leukocytes were stored at -70 degrees C as pellets. Genomic DNA was extracted from frozen cell pellets with a QIAsymphony instrument. The immunoSEQ multiplex PCR assay was used to amplify the TCRB and TCRAD loci from a standardized quantity of quality-controlled genomic DNA. The amplicons spanned the V(D)J region and were long enough to cover the CDR3 and allow V and J genes to be identified. Amplicon sequencing was performed on an Illumina platform through the commercial immunoSEQ service. Per the authors' processing: Primer bias and sequencing errors were corrected as previously described, and TCRAD and TCRB were defined on the basis of the IMGT database. immunoSEQ Analyzer 3.0 and VDJTools were used for repertoire analysis, which covered basic statistics, V/J segment usage, diversity estimates, rarefaction and pairwise overlap. Diversity was estimated with Chao1, ChaoE, Efron-Thisted, Shannon and inverse Simpson indices, and also on datasets down-sampled to the smallest sample. Repertoire overlap was determined by strict matching of CDR3 nucleotide sequence, V gene and J gene, and Jaccard-based multidimensional scaling clustering was applied. TCRdb's version of the immuneACCESS table is confined to in-frame rearrangements and falls short of the full clone set. An unresolved V gene accounts for under half of the shortfall where checked; the remainder is of unknown origin. That table supplies the V and J calls and clone size; D and trimming were determined from the DNA. The table for this sample lists under 70,000 clones; roughly 94% of them were counted only once. Roughly 5.6% of the sample comes from the top ten.

The CDR3, from cysteine to phenylalanine, totals 13 residues. Just CDR3 DNA is preserved here, 39 bases in frame from base 1. V drops 0 bases and J drops 5 bases, leaving 6 bases in between. Taken from the germline V gene, the CDR1 and CDR2 loops are MRHNA and SNTAGT. The TCR sequence derives from a boy in the first two years of life with a congenital heart defect but otherwise immunologically healthy. The V and J genes are TRBV6-4 and TRBJ2-3; the D gene is not confidently resolved. The sequenced sample was blood. The DNA reads TGTGCCAGCAGTGACTCGGGCATAGATACGCAGTATTTT. Its product reads: CASSDSGIDTQYF.